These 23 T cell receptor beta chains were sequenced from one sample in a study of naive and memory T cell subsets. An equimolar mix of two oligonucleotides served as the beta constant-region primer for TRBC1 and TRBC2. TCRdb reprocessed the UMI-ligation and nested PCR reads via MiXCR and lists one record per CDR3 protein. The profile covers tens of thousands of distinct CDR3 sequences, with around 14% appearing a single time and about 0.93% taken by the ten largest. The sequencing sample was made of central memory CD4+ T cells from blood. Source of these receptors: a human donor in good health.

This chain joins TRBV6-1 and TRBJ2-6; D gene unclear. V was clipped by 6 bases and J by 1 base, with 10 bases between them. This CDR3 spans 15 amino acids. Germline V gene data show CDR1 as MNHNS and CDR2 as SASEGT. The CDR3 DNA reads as TGTGCCAGCAGGGGAAGGAAGTCTGGGGCCAACGTCCTGACTTTC. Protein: CASRGRKSGANVLTF.

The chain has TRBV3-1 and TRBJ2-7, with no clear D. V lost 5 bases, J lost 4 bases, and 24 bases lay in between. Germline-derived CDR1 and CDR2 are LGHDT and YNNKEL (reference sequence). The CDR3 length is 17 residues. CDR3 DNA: TGTGCCAGCAGCAAACTTCTATGGCGCACCGATAAATACGAGCAGTACTTC. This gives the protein CASSKLLWRTDKYEQYF.

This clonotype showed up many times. The DNA for the CDR3 is TGTGCCAGCAACCCGGGACTAGCGGGAGCTACCGAGCAGTACTTC. Its translation is CASNPGLAGATEQYF. The chain couples TRBV27 to TRBJ2-7, with 14 bases aligning to TRBD2. Losses at the gene ends were 7 bases for V and 6 bases for J; bases not matched to a gene: 8. From germline, CDR1 is MNHEY and CDR2 SMNVEV (reference sequence). The CDR3 length is 15 residues.

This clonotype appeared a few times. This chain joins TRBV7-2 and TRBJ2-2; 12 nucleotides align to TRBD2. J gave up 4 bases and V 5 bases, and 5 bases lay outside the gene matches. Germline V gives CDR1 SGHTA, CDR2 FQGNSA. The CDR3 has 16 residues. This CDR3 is CASSPGLAGFTGELFF. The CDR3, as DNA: TGTGCCAGCAGCCCCGGACTAGCGGGATTCACCGGGGAGCTGTTTTTT.

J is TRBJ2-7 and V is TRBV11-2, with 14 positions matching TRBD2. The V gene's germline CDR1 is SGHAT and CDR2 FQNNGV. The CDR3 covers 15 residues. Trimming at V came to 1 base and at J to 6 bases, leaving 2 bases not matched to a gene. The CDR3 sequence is CASSLGTSGRTEQYF. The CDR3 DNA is TGTGCCAGCAGCTTAGGGACTAGCGGGAGGACCGAGCAGTACTTC.

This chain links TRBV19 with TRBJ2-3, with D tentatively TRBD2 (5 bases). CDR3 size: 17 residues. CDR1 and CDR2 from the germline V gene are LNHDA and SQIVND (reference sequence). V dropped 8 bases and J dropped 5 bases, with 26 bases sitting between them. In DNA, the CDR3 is TGTGCCAGTGCCGCCCTATCCCTTGGGAGAGGTGAAGATACGCAGTATTTT. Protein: CASAALSLGRGEDTQYF.

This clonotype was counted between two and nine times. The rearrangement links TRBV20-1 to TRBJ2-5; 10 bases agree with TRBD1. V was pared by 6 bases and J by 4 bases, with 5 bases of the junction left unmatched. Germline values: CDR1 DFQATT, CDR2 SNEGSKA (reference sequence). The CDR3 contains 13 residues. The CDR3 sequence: CSAQDRGLETQYF. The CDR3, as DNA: TGCAGTGCCCAAGACAGGGGGCTAGAGACCCAGTACTTC.

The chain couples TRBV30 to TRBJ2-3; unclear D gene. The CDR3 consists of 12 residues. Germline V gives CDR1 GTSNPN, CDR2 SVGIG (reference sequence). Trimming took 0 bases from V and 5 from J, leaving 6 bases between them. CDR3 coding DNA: TGTGCCTGGAGTGTAACTGGAGATACGCAGTATTTT. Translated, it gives CAWSVTGDTQYF.

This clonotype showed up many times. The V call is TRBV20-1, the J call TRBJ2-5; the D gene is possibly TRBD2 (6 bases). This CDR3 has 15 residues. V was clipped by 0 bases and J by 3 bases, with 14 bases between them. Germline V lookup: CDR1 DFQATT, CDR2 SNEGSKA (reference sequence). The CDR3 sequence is CSARDPTTGEETQYF. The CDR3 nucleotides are TGCAGTGCTAGAGATCCCACGACGGGGGAAGAGACCCAGTACTTC.

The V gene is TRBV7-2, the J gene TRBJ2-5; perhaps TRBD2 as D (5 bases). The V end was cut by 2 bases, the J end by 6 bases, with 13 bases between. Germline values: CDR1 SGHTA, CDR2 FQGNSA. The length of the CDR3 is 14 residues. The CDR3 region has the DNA TGTGCCAGCAGCTTAATAGCTGGCGGGCAGACCCAGTACTTC. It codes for CASSLIAGGQTQYF.

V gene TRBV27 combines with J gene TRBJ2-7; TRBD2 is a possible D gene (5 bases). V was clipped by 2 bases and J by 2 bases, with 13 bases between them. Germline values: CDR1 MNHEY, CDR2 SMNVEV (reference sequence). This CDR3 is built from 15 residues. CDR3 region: CASSLVGKTTYEQYF. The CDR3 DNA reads TGTGCCAGCAGTTTAGTTGGGAAGACTACCTACGAGCAGTACTTC.

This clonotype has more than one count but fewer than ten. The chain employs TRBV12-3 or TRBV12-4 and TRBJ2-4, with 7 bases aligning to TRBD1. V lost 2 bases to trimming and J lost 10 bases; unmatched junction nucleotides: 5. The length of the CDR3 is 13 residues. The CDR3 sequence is CASSLRDRDIQYF. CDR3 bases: TGTGCCAGCAGTTTACGGGACAGAGATATTCAGTACTTC.

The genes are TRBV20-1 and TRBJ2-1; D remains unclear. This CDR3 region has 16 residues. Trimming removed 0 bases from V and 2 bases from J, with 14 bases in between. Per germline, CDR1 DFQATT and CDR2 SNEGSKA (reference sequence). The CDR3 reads CSARDSLADAYNEQFF. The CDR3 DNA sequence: TGCAGTGCTAGAGATAGTTTGGCGGATGCCTACAATGAGCAGTTCTTC.

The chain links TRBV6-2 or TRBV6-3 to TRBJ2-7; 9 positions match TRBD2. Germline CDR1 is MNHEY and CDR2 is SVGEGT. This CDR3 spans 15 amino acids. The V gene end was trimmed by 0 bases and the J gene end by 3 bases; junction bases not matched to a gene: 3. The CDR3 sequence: CASSYSAGGVYEQYF. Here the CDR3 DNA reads TGTGCCAGCAGTTACTCTGCGGGAGGGGTCTACGAGCAGTACTTC.

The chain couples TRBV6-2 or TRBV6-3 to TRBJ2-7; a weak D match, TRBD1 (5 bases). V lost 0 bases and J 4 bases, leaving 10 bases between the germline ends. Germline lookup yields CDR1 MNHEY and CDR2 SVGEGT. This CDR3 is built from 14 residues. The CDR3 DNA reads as TGTGCCAGCAGTTACTCGAGTAGGGGATACGAGCAGTACTTC. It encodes CASSYSSRGYEQYF.

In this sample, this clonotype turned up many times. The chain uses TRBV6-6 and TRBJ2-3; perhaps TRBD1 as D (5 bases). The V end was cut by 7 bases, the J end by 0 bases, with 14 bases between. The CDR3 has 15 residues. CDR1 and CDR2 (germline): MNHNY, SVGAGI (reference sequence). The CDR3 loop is CASTLDSTSTDTQYF. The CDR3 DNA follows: TGTGCCAGCACCCTCGACAGCACTAGCACAGATACGCAGTATTTT.

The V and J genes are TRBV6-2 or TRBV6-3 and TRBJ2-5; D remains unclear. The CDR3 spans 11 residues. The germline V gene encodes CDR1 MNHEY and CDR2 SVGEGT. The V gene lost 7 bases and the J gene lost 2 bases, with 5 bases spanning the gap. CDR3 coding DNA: TGTGCCAGCATCAGTCAAGAGACCCAGTACTTC. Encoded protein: CASISQETQYF.

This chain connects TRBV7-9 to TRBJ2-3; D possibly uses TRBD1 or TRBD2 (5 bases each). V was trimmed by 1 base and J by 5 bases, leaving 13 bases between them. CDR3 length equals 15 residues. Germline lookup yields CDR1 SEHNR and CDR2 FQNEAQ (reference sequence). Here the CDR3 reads CASSLGGAHGDTQYF. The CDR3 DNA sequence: TGTGCCAGCAGCTTAGGAGGGGCTCATGGAGATACGCAGTATTTT.

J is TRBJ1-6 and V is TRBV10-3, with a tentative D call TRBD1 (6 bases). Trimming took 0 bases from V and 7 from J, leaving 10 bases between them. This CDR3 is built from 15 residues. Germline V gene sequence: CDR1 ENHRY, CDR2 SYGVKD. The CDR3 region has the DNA TGTGCCATCAGTGAGTCGTCAGGGGAGAATTCACCCCTCCACTTT. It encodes CAISESSGENSPLHF.

Here the CDR3 reads CASSETGYSAYEQYF. In DNA form, the CDR3 reads TGTGCCAGCAGTGAGACAGGGTACTCCGCCTACGAGCAGTACTTC. V gene TRBV6-1 combines with J gene TRBJ2-7; 7 bases align to TRBD1. There are 15 residues in the CDR3. CDR1 MNHNS and CDR2 SASEGT come from the germline V gene. The trim removed 3 bases at V and 2 bases at J, leaving 7 bases unmatched.

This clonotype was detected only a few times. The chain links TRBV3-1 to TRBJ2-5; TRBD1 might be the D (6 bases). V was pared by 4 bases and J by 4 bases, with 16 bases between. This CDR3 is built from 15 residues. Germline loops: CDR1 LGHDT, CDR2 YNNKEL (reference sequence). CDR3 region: CASSPLQGGGETQYF. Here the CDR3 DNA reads TGTGCCAGCAGCCCACTACAAGGGGGTGGAGAGACCCAGTACTTC.

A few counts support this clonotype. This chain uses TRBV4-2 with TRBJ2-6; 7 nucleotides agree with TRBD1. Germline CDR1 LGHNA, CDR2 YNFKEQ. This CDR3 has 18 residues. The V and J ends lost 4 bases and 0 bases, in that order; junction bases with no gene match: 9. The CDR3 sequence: CASSRDRGQSSGANVLTF. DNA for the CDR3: TGTGCCAGCAGCCGGGATCGGGGACAGAGCTCTGGGGCCAACGTCCTGACTTTC.

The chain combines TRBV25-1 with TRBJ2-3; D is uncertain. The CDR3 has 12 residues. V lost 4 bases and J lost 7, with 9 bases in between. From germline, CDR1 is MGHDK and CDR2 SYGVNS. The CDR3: CASSAAPNTQYF. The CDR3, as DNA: TGTGCCAGCAGTGCGGCTCCCAATACGCAGTATTTT.